Sequencing of this T cell receptor (beta chain) was carried out in a study of T cell repertoires in cytomegalovirus infection. TCRdb re-analysed the reads in MiXCR, keeping a single row per CDR3 protein. The sample includes 370,000 or so distinct CDR3 sequences, about 32% seen only once; the top ten take 13%. This clonotype was observed many times. Its specificity is not known. V shed 5 bases, J shed 0 bases, and the junction held 1 base outside the gene matches. This CDR3 has 14 amino acids. Study-wide results and limits: Using cumulative public TCR beta family frequency, the authors identified those who carried CMV together with the relevant HLA.

The receptor comes from a human donor in good health (CMV status not recorded). Some clones in this sample may be carry-over from other donors' samples. The chain carries TRBV12-3 or TRBV12-4 and TRBJ2-3, with TRBD1 matching 8 bases. This sample comprised cultured PBMCs, obtained from culture after CMV antigen stimulation. The CDR3 loop reads CASSRTGSTDTQYF. The CDR3, as DNA: TGTGCCAGCAGTCGGACAGGGAGCACAGATACGCAGTATTTT.